This T cell receptor beta chain emerged from a study of T cells after posttransplantation cyclophosphamide. Using immunoSEQ multiplex PCR, the repertoire was profiled, and TCRdb retains in-frame clones only, with some absent. The sample counts fewer than 11,000 clones, none seen once; the ten largest own more than 25%. With 0 bases removed from V and 5 bases from J, the gap between germline ends came to 12 bases. Per germline, CDR1 SGHRS and CDR2 YFSETQ. The CDR3 loop spans 14 amino acids. A marrow graft followed busulfan-fludarabine conditioning, with cyclophosphamide on days +3 and +4. General study points: Donor CD8+ memory clones often dominated recipient blood repertoires at later times. After PTCy, TRB diversity resembled that of CNI/methotrexate controls. Blood and skin or GI T cell repertoires showed limited TRB overlap.

This clone was found many times. The antigen is not known. The chain couples TRBV5-1 to TRBJ2-7; possibly TRBD2 for D (5 bases). Sequences were derived from PBMCs, sampled after allogeneic stem cell transplant with posttransplant cyclophosphamide. This TCR derives from a female patient in her forties or fifties who received an allogeneic stem cell transplant from a related donor, was CMV-positive, and had no GVHD. Some T cells may be transferred from the graft donor. Here the CDR3 reads CASSLGSSNHEQYF. The CDR3, as DNA: TGCGCCAGCAGCTTGGGTTCTAGCAACCACGAGCAGTACTTC.